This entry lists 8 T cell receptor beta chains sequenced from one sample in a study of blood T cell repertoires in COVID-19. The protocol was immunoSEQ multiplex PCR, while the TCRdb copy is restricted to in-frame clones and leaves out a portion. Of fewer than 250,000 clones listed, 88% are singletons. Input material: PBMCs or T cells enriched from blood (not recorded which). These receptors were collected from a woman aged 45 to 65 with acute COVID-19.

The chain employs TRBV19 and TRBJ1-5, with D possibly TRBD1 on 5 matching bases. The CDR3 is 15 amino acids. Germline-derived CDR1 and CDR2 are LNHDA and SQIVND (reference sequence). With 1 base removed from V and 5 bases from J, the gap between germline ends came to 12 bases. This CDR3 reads CASSIAAGWHQPQHF. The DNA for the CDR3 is TGTGCCAGTAGTATAGCTGCAGGGTGGCATCAGCCCCAGCATTTT.

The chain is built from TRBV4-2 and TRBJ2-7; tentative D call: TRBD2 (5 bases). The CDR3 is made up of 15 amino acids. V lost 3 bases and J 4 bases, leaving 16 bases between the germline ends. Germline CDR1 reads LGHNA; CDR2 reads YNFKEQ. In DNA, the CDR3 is TGTGCCAGCAGCCAGGGGAGCGGACTTTTTTACGAGCAGTACTTC. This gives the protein CASSQGSGLFYEQYF.

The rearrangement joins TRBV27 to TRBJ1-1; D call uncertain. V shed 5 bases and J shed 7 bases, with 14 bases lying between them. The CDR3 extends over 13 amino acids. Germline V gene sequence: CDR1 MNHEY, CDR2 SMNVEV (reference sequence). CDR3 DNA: TGTGCCAGCAGTCCCGGCGGGCACCTTGAAGCTTTCTTT. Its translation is CASSPGGHLEAFF.

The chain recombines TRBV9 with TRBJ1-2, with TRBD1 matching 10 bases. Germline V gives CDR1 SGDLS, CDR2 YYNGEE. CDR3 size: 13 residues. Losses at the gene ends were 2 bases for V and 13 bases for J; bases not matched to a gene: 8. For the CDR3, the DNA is TGTGCCAGCAGCGTCCGGGACAGGGGACTCAGCACCTTC. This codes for CASSVRDRGLSTF. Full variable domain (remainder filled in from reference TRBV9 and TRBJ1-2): DSGVTQTPKHLITATGQRVTLRCSPRSGDLSVYWYQQSLDQGLQFLIQYYNGEERAKGNILERFSAQQFPDLHSELNLSSLELGDSALYFCASSVRDRGLSTFGSGTRLTVV.

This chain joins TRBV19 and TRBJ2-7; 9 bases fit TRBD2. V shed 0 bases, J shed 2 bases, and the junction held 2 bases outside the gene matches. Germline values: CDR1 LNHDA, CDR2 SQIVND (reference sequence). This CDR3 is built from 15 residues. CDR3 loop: CASSIEPSGAYEQYF. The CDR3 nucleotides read TGTGCCAGTAGTATAGAGCCTAGCGGGGCCTACGAGCAGTACTTC.

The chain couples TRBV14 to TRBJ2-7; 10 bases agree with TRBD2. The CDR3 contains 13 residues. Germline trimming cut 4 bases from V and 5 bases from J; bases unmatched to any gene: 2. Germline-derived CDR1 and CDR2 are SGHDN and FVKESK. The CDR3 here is CASSLGLADEQYF. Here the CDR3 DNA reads TGTGCCAGCAGCCTAGGACTAGCGGACGAGCAGTACTTC.

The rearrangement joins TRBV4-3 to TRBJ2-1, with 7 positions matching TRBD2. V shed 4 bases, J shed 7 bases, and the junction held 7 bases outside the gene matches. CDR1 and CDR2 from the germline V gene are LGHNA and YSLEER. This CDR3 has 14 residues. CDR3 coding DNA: TGCGCCAGCAGCCCGGGACTATCTGAGAATGAGCAGTTCTTC. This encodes CASSPGLSENEQFF.

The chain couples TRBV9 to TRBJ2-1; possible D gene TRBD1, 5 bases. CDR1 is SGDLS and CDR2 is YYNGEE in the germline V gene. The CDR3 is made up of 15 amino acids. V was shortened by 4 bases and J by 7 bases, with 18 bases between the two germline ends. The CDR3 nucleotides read TGTGCCAGCAGCCCCCAGGGTATTTTATTGAATGAGCAGTTCTTC. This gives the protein CASSPQGILLNEQFF.